The source of this T cell receptor (beta chain) is a study of T cell responses to AZD1222 COVID-19 vaccine. Background on the study: Second-dose timings of about 4 or about 12 weeks were pooled.

Study conclusions and caveats: Spike-specific TCR breadth and depth both grew after two AZD1222 doses. Spike-wide vaccine-associated CD4 TCRs dominated at 160-218 and 743-854.

Details on this clone: What it recognizes is unknown.

There are 15 residues in the CDR3. Germline V gene data show CDR1 as MNHEY and CDR2 as SVGEGT. J was trimmed by 1 base and V by 4 bases; bases with no gene match: 0. Profiled with immunoSEQ multiplex PCR; TCRdb holds only in-frame clones, not every one. The sample has about 110,000 clones, roughly 87% seen once; the top ten hold roughly a tenth. This rearrangement joins TRBV6-2 or TRBV6-3 to TRBJ2-7, with 14 bases that match TRBD2. Sequencing used peripheral blood, obtained on day 0 of AZD1222 vaccination. The origin of this receptor is an adult in good health. CDR3 in amino acids: CASSWTSGGSYEQYF. The CDR3 DNA sequence: TGTGCCAGCAGTTGGACTAGCGGGGGGTCCTACGAGCAGTACTTC.